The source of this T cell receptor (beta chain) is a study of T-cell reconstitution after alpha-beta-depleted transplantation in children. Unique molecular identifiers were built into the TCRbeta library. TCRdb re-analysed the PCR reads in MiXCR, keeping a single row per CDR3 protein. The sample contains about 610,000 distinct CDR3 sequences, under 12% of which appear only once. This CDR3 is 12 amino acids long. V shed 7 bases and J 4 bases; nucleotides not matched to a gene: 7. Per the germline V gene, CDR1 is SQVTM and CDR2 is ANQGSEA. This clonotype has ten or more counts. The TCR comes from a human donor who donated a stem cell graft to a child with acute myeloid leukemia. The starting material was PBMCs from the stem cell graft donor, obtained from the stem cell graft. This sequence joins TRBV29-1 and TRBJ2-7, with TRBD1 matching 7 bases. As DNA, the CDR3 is TGCAGCGCCGCGACAGGGACGTACGAGCAGTACTTC. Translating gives CSAATGTYEQYF.